This TCR beta chain is from a study of blood T cell repertoires in COVID-19. Study overall: Material from acute and convalescent COVID-19 was sourced from the United States, Italy and Spain.

Participants reported their clinical history, and cohort assignment relied on those reports. This clone was detected many times. In the original processing: The authors estimated nucleated cell counts from reference gene primer amplification. The assay was immunoSEQ multiplex PCR, and TCRdb's table has in-frame clones only and misses some. The DNA was the basis for D and trimming; V, J and clone size are from that table. The table records 250,000 to 400,000 clones, roughly 89% of them present only once. CDR3 length equals 15 residues. CDR1 is MNHEY and CDR2 is SMNVEV in the germline V gene (reference sequence). Trimming removed 6 bases from V and 2 bases from J, with 16 bases in between.

The TCR originated in a man aged 60-69 years who had recovered from COVID-19. Input material: PBMCs or T cells enriched from blood (not recorded which). The rearrangement joins TRBV27 to TRBJ2-5, with a possible D match to TRBD1 (6 bases). The CDR3 DNA is TGTGCCAGCAGCCAAACAGGGAACCAACAAGAGACCCAGTACTTC. It translates to CASSQTGNQQETQYF.